This T cell receptor (beta chain) is drawn from a study of blood T cell repertoires in COVID-19. Background on the study: Nucleic acid was either cDNA or gDNA, and it came from T cells, B-cell-depleted T cells, or PBMCs.

Participant ages covered roughly 18 to 89 years across 25 or so US areas. Recovery among Cohort 3 donors was established by two negative PCRs, clearance, or symptom resolution. This CDR3 spans 15 amino acids. The V segment lost 5 bases and the J segment 2 bases; nucleotides outside the gene matches: 9. CDR1 is LNHNV and CDR2 is YYDKDF in the germline V gene (reference sequence). This clone was counted once. Authors' methods: Researchers report that nucleated cell counts were estimated from reference gene primer amplification. Sequenced by immunoSEQ multiplex PCR; TCRdb stores in-frame clones only, minus some. V and J calls and clone size are copied from that table; D and trimming were computed from the DNA. The table lists fewer than 200,000 clones, approximately 85% of them singletons.

Specimen: PBMCs or T cells enriched from blood (not recorded which). The receptor was derived from a woman aged 18-35 years who had recovered from COVID-19. The chain employs TRBV15 and TRBJ2-7, with TRBD2 matching over 7 bases. The CDR3 nucleotides read TGTGCCACCAGCCGGGAGGCGGGTTCCGCCTACGAGCAGTACTTC. This encodes CATSREAGSAYEQYF.